These 22 T cell receptor beta chains share one sample of origin, sequenced in a study of beta chain features in type 1 diabetes (dated by TCRdb to 2016 to 2018). The receptor library was made with the immunoSEQ multiplex PCR assay. The entire amount of isolated RNA was reverse transcribed using the High Capacity cDNA Reverse Transcription Kit, so the sequenced TCRB transcripts were expressed ones. In its TCRdb copy, this immuneACCESS table keeps in-frame sequences only and misses some clones. Where compared with another copy, unresolved V genes explain less than half of these, and the others have no known cause. The sample profile shows a few hundred thousand clones; approximately 28% of them were found once. The ten largest clones represent around 0.065% of the sample. Specimen: naive CD4+ T cells from blood. Taken with the paper, the label for cell subset or site translates to: true naive CD4+ T cells. Receptors were obtained from a man between 18 and 29 years old in good health.

This clone occurred a few times. This chain links TRBV25-1 with TRBJ1-1; TRBD1 matches at 9 bases. J was trimmed by 7 bases and V by 8 bases; bases with no gene match: 5. The CDR3 is 12 amino acids. Germline CDR1 is MGHDK and CDR2 is SYGVNS. CDR3 nucleotide sequence: TGTGCCAGCCTTAAGACAGGGGGTGAAGCTTTCTTT. Encoded protein: CASLKTGGEAFF.

The chain carries TRBV29-1 and TRBJ2-1; no clear D gene. The germline V and J ends were trimmed by 7 bases and 7 bases, with 8 bases remaining between them. This CDR3 is 10 amino acids long. Germline CDR1 SQVTM, CDR2 ANQGSEA. The CDR3 here is CSAGWNEQFF. The DNA of the CDR3 is TGCAGCGCCGGCTGGAATGAGCAGTTCTTC.

The CDR3 sequence is CASSGDRENTEAFF. The CDR3 DNA sequence: TGTGCCAGCAGTGGAGACAGGGAGAACACTGAAGCTTTCTTT. This chain uses TRBV28 with TRBJ1-1; TRBD1 aligns across 7 bases. CDR3 length: 14 residues. Trimming took 5 bases from V and 1 from J; bases not matched to a gene: 4. CDR1 MDHEN and CDR2 SYDVKM come from the germline V gene.

This chain uses TRBV10-3 with TRBJ2-7; 9 bases are shared with TRBD1. Germline loops: CDR1 ENHRY, CDR2 SYGVKD. The V gene end was trimmed by 6 bases and the J gene end by 7 bases; junction bases not matched to a gene: 7. This CDR3 is built from 13 residues. CDR3 sequence reads: CAISGQGTQEQYF. CDR3 nucleotide sequence: TGTGCCATCAGCGGACAGGGGACTCAGGAGCAGTACTTC.

In its sample, this clone was seen a few times. V and J are TRBV14 and TRBJ2-1, with 9 bases identical to TRBD2. The CDR3 contains 16 residues. Germline trimming cut 4 bases from V and 9 bases from J; bases unmatched to any gene: 13. CDR1 SGHDN and CDR2 FVKESK come from the germline V gene. The CDR3 nucleotides read TGTGCCAGCAGCCCATCAGGTCCTAGCGGGAAGCTTGAGCAGTTCTTC. Protein product: CASSPSGPSGKLEQFF.

The rearrangement joins TRBV25-1 to TRBJ2-5; either TRBD1 or TRBD2 may supply D (6 bases each). This CDR3 has 15 residues. Between the trimmed V and J ends, which lost 7 bases and 0 bases, there was a span of 15 bases. Germline V gives CDR1 MGHDK, CDR2 SYGVNS. The CDR3 sequence: CASKTGARYQETQYF. The DNA of the CDR3 is TGTGCCAGCAAGACGGGGGCTAGATACCAAGAGACCCAGTACTTC.

The rearrangement joins TRBV30 to TRBJ1-6, with 7 positions matching TRBD1. Trimming cost V 0 bases and J 7 bases; bases outside gene matches: 6. Germline V gene lookup returns CDR1 GTSNPN and CDR2 SVGIG (reference sequence). The CDR3 sequence is 15 residues long. DNA of the CDR3: TGTGCCTGGAGTGTTGGGGGACAGATAAATTCACCCCTCCACTTT. Translating it yields CAWSVGGQINSPLHF.

This clone appeared once. The chain employs TRBV11-2 and TRBJ2-5; 14 nucleotides line up with TRBD2. V shed 3 bases, J shed 1 base, and the junction held 4 bases outside the gene matches. This CDR3 has 17 residues. The V gene's germline CDR1 is SGHAT and CDR2 FQNNGV. The CDR3: CASSLGTSGRVQETQYF. The CDR3 nucleotides read TGTGCCAGCAGCTTGGGGACTAGCGGGAGAGTCCAAGAGACCCAGTACTTC. Drawing the rest from reference TRBV11-2 and TRBJ2-5, the complete variable domain is EAGVAQSPRYKIIEKRQSVAFWCNPISGHATLYWYQQILGQGPKLLIQFQNNGVVDDSQLPKDRFSAERLKGVDSTLKIQPAKLEDSAVYLCASSLGTSGRVQETQYFGPGTRLLVL.

This clone has more than one count but fewer than ten. Here the CDR3 DNA reads TGTGCCAGCAGCGAGGGCGGGAGATCGGGGACCCAGTACTTC. Protein product: CASSEGGRSGTQYF. The V and J genes are TRBV2 and TRBJ2-5, with 7 positions matching TRBD2. Trimming removed 6 bases from V and 7 bases from J; junction bases left unmatched: 11. Germline values: CDR1 SNHLY, CDR2 FYNNEI. CDR3 length: 14 residues.

V and J are TRBV30 and TRBJ1-4, with D unclear. Germline-derived CDR1 and CDR2 are GTSNPN and SVGIG (reference sequence). V was shortened by 8 bases and J by 5 bases, with 15 bases between the two germline ends. The CDR3 consists of 13 residues. CDR3 residues: CAHARGPNEKLFF. Written as DNA, the CDR3 is TGTGCCCACGCTCGCGGGCCCAATGAAAAACTGTTTTTT.

The chain recombines TRBV4-3 with TRBJ2-1; D remains unclear. The V gene lost 0 bases and the J gene lost 10 bases, with 13 bases spanning the gap. CDR3 length: 14 residues. Germline CDR1 LGHNA, CDR2 YSLEER. CDR3: CASSQDSAIGEQFF. The CDR3 coding sequence is TGCGCCAGCAGCCAAGATAGTGCCATCGGGGAGCAGTTCTTC.

The rearrangement uses TRBV7-9 and TRBJ2-1, with TRBD1 matching over 7 bases. V gave up 5 bases and J gave up 8 bases; unmatched junction bases: 12. The CDR3 consists of 15 residues. CDR1 is SEHNR, CDR2 FQNEAQ, per germline (reference sequence). The chain's CDR3 is CASSLRDSFSHEQFF. The CDR3 DNA is TGTGCCAGCAGCCTCCGGGACAGCTTTTCCCATGAGCAGTTCTTC.

This clone was observed a handful of times. The chain employs TRBV4-1 and TRBJ2-1; 16 nucleotides match TRBD2. The germline CDR1 and CDR2 sequences are MGHRA and YSYEKL. V lost 1 base, J lost 6 bases, and 6 bases stayed unmatched. This CDR3 has 18 amino acids. Here the CDR3 DNA reads TGCGCCAGCAGCCAAGTGGGACTAGCGGGAGGGATCGGCAATGAGCAGTTCTTC. Amino acid sequence: CASSQVGLAGGIGNEQFF.

This chain connects TRBV9 to TRBJ2-5, with D possibly being TRBD2 (6 bases). The CDR3 spans 16 residues. Germline V gene lookup returns CDR1 SGDLS and CDR2 YYNGEE. V gave up 0 bases and J gave up 5 bases, with 17 bases separating them. The CDR3 coding sequence is TGTGCCAGCAGCGTAGCTACGGGAGCGGCTGGGGAGACCCAGTACTTC. Translation: CASSVATGAAGETQYF.

This clone turned up a few times. This chain joins TRBV2 and TRBJ2-7; the D is unclear. V lost 3 bases and J 3 bases, leaving 6 bases between the germline ends. Per the germline V gene, CDR1 is SNHLY and CDR2 is FYNNEI. The CDR3 is made up of 12 amino acids. CDR3 sequence (DNA): TGTGCCAGCAGTGATACCGGCTACGAGCAGTACTTC. Its translation is CASSDTGYEQYF. The entire variable domain, with the rest obtained from reference TRBV2 and TRBJ2-7, is as follows: EPEVTQTPSHQVTQMGQEVILRCVPISNHLYFYWYRQILGQKVEFLVSFYNNEISEKSEIFDDQFSVERPDGSNFTLKIRSTKLEDSAMYFCASSDTGYEQYFGPGTRLTVT.

This clone was picked up a small number of times. V is TRBV25-1 and J is TRBJ2-6, with TRBD2 matching over 7 bases. The germline gives CDR1 MGHDK, CDR2 SYGVNS. The CDR3 totals 16 residues. V shed 6 bases, J shed 4 bases, and the junction held 9 bases outside the gene matches. The CDR3: CASRPSGGSGANVLTF. In nucleotides, the CDR3 is TGTGCCAGCAGACCATCGGGGGGATCCGGGGCCAACGTCCTGACTTTC.

The chain carries TRBV14 and TRBJ2-5; 7 bases align to TRBD1. V gave up 4 bases and J gave up 5 bases; unmatched junction bases: 4. The CDR3 contains 13 residues. Germline V CDR1 and CDR2: SGHDN, FVKESK. DNA of the CDR3: TGTGCCAGCAGCCCGACAGGGAGCGAGACCCAGTACTTC. This sequence encodes CASSPTGSETQYF.

J is TRBJ2-3 and V is TRBV30; 9 positions agree with TRBD1. Per germline, CDR1 GTSNPN and CDR2 SVGIG (reference sequence). Trimming took 3 bases from V and 6 from J; bases not matched to a gene: 13. The CDR3 is 16 residues long. CDR3 DNA sequence: TGTGCCTGGAGGGACAGGGGCCTTAGCTTCACTGATACGCAGTATTTT. Its translation is CAWRDRGLSFTDTQYF. The whole variable domain, filled in from reference TRBV30 and TRBJ2-3, reads SQTIHQWPATLVQPVGSPLSLECTVEGTSNPNLYWYRQAAGRGLQLLFYSVGIGQISSEVPQNLSASRPQDRQFILSSKKLLLSDSGFYLCAWRDRGLSFTDTQYFGPGTRLTVL.

This chain links TRBV18 with TRBJ2-1; no clear D gene. The length of the CDR3 is 15 residues. V lost 3 bases to trimming and J lost 9 bases, with 18 bases between them. In germline, CDR1 is KGHSH, CDR2 LQKENI. CDR3 nucleotides: TGTGCCAGCTCACCTGGACCCAATCGACTCACTGAGCAGTTCTTC. It translates to CASSPGPNRLTEQFF.

This clone was seen only a few times. The chain combines TRBV30 with TRBJ2-7; tentatively, D is TRBD1 (5 bases). Germline CDR1 is GTSNPN and CDR2 is SVGIG (reference sequence). The CDR3 is 15 residues long. Trimming left V 1 base short and J 4 bases short, with 17 bases between. The CDR3 loop is CAWSAGLRIDYEQYF. The CDR3, as DNA: TGTGCCTGGAGTGCAGGGTTACGGATAGATTACGAGCAGTACTTC.

The chain has TRBV5-1 and TRBJ1-5, with 10 bases that match TRBD1. V trimming: 2 bases; J trimming: 4 bases; junction bases outside the gene matches: 6. The CDR3 has 16 amino acids. Per germline, CDR1 SGHRS and CDR2 YFSETQ. CDR3 sequence (DNA): TGCGCCAGCAGCTTCCTGGACAGGGGGAATAATCAGCCCCAGCATTTT. Protein: CASSFLDRGNNQPQHF.

This clone was counted a few times. The V call is TRBV7-2, the J call TRBJ1-5; D unclear. The CDR3 is made up of 12 amino acids. V lost 5 bases, J lost 3 bases, and 5 bases lay in between. Germline values: CDR1 SGHTA, CDR2 FQGNSA. The CDR3 DNA is TGTGCCAGCAGCGGGTCCAATCAGCCCCAGCATTTT. This translates into CASSGSNQPQHF.